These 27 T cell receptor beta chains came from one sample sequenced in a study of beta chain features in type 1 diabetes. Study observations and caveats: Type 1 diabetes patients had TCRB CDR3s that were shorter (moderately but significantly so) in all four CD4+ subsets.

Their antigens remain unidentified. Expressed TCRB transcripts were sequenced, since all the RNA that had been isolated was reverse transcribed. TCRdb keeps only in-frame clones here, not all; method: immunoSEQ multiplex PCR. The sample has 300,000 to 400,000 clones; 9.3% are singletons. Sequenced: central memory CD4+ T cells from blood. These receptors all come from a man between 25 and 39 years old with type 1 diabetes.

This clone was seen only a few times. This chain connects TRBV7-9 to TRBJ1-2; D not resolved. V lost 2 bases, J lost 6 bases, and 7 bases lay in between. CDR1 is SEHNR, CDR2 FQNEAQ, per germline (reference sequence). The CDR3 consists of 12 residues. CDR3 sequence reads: CASSLTEDGYTF. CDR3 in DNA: TGTGCCAGCAGCTTAACTGAGGATGGCTACACCTTC.

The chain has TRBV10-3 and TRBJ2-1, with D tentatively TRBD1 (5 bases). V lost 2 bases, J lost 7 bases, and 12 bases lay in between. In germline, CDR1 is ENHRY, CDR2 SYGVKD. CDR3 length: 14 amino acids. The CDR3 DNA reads TGTGCCATCAGTGAGGGATCTCAGGGAAATGAGCAGTTCTTC. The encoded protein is CAISEGSQGNEQFF.

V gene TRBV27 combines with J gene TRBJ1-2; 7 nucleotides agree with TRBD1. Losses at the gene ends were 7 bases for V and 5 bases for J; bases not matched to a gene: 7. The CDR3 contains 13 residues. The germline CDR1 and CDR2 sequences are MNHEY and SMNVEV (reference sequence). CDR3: CASTFRQGYGYTF. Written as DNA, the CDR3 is TGTGCCAGCACCTTTCGACAGGGTTATGGCTACACCTTC.

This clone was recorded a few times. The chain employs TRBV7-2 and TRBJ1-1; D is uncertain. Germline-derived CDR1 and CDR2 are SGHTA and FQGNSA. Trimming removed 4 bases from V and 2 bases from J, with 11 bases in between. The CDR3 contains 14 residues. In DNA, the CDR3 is TGTGCCAGCAGCTACTGGGTGGCTAACACTGAAGCTTTCTTT. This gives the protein CASSYWVANTEAFF. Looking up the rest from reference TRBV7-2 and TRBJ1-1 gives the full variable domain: GAGVSQSPSNKVTEKGKDVELRCDPISGHTALYWYRQSLGQGLEFLIYFQGNSAPDKSGLPSDRFSAERTGGSVSTLTIQRTQQEDSAVYLCASSYWVANTEAFFGQGTRLTVV.

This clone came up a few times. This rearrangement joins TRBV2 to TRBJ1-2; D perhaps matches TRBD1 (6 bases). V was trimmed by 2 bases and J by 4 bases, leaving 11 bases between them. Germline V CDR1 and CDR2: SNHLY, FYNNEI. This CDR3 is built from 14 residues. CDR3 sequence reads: CASSENRASYGYTF. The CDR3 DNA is TGTGCCAGCAGTGAAAACAGGGCGAGCTATGGCTACACCTTC.

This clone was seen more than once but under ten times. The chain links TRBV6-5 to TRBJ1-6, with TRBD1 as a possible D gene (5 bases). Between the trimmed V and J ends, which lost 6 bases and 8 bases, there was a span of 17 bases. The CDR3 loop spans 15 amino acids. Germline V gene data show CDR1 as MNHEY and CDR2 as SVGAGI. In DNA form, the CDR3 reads TGTGCCAGCAGCGCGGACACGGGGGGTTATTCACCCCTCCACTTT. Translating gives CASSADTGGYSPLHF.

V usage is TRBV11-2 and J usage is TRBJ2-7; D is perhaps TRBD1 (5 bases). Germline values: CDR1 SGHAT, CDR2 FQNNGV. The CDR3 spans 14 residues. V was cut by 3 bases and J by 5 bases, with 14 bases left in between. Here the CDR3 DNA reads TGTGCCAGCAGCTTCAAAGGGGAAACAAACGAGCAGTACTTC. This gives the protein CASSFKGETNEQYF.

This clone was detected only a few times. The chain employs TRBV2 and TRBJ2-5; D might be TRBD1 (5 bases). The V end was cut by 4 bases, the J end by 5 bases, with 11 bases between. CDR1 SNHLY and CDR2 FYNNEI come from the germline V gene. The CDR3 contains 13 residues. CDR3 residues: CASSVRAGETQYF. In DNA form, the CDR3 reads TGTGCCAGCAGTGTCAGGGCTGGGGAGACCCAGTACTTC. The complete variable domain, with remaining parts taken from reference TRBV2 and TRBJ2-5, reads EPEVTQTPSHQVTQMGQEVILRCVPISNHLYFYWYRQILGQKVEFLVSFYNNEISEKSEIFDDQFSVERPDGSNFTLKIRSTKLEDSAMYFCASSVRAGETQYFGPGTRLLVL.

CDR3 protein: CASSELGHGLSALHF. The CDR3 region has the DNA TGTGCCAGCAGTGAGCTCGGACACGGTTTAAGTGCCCTCCACTTT. The chain employs TRBV6-1 and TRBJ1-6; D might be TRBD1 (5 bases). Germline assignment: CDR1 MNHNS and CDR2 SASEGT. This CDR3 is 15 amino acids long. V lost 3 bases to trimming and J lost 14 bases, with 20 bases between them.

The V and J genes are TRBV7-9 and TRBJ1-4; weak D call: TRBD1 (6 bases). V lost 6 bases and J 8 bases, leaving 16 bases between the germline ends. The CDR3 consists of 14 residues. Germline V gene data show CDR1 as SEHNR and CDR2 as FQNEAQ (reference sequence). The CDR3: CASSWAGAIEKLFF. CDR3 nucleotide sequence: TGTGCCAGCAGTTGGGCAGGGGCCATAGAAAAACTGTTTTTT.

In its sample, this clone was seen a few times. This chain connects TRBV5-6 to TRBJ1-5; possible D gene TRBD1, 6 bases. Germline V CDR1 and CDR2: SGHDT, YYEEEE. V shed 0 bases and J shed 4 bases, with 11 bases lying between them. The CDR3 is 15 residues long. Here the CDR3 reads CASSLGWTENQPQHF. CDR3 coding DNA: TGTGCCAGCAGCTTGGGATGGACAGAAAATCAGCCCCAGCATTTT.

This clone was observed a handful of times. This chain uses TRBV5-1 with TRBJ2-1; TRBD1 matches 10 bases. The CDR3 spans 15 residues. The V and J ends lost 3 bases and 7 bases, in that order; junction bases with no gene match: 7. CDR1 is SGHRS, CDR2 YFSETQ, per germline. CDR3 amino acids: CASSSGTGAGNEQFF. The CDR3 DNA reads TGCGCCAGCAGCTCGGGGACAGGGGCGGGGAATGAGCAGTTCTTC.

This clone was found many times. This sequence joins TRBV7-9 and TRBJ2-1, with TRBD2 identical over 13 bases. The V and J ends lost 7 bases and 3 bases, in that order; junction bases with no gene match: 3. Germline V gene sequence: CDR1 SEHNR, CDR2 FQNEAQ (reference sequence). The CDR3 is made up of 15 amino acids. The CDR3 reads CASTRTSGGYNEQFF. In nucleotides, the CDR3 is TGTGCCAGCACTCGGACTAGCGGGGGCTACAATGAGCAGTTCTTC. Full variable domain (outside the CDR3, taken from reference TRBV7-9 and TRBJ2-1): DTGVSQNPRHKITKRGQNVTFRCDPISEHNRLYWYRQTLGQGPEFLTYFQNEAQLEKSRLLSDRFSAERPKGSFSTLEIQRTEQGDSAMYLCASTRTSGGYNEQFFGPGTRLTVL.

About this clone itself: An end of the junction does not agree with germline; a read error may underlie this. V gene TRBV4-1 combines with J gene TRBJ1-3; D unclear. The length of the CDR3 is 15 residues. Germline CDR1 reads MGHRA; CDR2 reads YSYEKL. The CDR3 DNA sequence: TGCGCCAGCAGCAAAGAACAGAGCTCTGGAAACACCATATATTTT. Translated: CASSKEQSSGNTIYF.

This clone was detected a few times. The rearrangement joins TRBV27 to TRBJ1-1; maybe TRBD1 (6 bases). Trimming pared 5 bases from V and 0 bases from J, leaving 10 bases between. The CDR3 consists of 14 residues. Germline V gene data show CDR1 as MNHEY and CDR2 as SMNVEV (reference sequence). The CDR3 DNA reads TGTGCCAGCAGTATCGACAGGTTGAACACTGAAGCTTTCTTT. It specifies CASSIDRLNTEAFF.

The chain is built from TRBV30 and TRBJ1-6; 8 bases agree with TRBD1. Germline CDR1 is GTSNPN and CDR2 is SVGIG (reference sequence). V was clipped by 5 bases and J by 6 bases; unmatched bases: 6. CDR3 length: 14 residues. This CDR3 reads CAWGIGQGNSPLHF. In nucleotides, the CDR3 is TGTGCCTGGGGGATCGGACAGGGTAATTCACCCCTCCACTTT.

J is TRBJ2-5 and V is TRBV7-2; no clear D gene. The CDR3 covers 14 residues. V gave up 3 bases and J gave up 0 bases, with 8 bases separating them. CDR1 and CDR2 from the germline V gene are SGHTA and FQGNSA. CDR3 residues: CASSLNGYQETQYF. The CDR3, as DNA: TGTGCCAGCAGCTTGAATGGGTACCAAGAGACCCAGTACTTC.

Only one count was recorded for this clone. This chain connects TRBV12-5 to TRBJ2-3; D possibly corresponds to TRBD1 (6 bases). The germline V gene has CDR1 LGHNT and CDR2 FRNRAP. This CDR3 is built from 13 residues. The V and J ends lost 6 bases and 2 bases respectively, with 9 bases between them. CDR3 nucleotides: TGTGCTAGTGGGCCAGGGGCCACAGATACGCAGTATTTT. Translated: CASGPGATDTQYF.

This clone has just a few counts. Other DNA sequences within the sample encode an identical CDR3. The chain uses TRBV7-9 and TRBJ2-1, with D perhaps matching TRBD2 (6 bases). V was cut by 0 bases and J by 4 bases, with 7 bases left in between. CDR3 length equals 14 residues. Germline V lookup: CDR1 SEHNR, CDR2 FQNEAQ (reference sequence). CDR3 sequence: CASSLAGGYNEQFF. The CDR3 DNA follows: TGTGCCAGCAGCTTAGCGGGGGGTTACAATGAGCAGTTCTTC.

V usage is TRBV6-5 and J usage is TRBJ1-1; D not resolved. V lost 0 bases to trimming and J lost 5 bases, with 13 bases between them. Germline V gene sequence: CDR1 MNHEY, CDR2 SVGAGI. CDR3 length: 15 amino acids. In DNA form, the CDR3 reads TGTGCCAGCAGTTACTCTCCGGGAAAGGGAACTGAAGCTTTCTTT. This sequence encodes CASSYSPGKGTEAFF.

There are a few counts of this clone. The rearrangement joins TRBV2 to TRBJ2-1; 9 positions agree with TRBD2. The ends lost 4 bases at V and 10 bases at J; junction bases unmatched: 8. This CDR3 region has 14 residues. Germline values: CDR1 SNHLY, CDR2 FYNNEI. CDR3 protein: CASSAGTSLTEQFF. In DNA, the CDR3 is TGTGCCAGCAGTGCTGGGACTAGCCTCACGGAGCAGTTCTTC.

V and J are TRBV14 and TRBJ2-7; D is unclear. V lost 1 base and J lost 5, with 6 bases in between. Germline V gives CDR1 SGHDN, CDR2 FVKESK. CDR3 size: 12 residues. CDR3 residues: CASSQVRHEQYF. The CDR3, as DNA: TGTGCCAGCAGCCAAGTTAGACACGAGCAGTACTTC.

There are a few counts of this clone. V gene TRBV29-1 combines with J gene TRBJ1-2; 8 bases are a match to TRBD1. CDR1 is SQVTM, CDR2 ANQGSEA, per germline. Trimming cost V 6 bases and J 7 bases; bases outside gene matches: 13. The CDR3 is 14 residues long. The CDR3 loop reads CSVANQGARGGYTF. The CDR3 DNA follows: TGCAGCGTCGCGAACCAGGGGGCGCGGGGTGGCTACACCTTC.

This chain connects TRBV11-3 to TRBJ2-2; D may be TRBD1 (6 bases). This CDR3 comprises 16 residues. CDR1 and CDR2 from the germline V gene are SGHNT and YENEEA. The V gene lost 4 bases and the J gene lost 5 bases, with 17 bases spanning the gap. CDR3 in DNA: TGTGCCAGCAGCTCTACATTGAACAGGGCAACCGGGGAGCTGTTTTTT. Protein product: CASSSTLNRATGELFF.

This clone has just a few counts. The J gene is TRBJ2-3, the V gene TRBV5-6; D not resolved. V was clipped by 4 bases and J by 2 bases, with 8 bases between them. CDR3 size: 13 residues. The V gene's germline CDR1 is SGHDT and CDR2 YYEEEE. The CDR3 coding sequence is TGTGCCAGCAGCCCCCCTAACACAGATACGCAGTATTTT. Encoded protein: CASSPPNTDTQYF. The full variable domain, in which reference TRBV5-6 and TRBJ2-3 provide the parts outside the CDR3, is DAGVTQSPTHLIKTRGQQVTLRCSPKSGHDTVSWYQQALGQGPQFIFQYYEEEERQRGNFPDRFSGHQFPNYSSELNVNALLLGDSALYLCASSPPNTDTQYFGPGTRLTVL.

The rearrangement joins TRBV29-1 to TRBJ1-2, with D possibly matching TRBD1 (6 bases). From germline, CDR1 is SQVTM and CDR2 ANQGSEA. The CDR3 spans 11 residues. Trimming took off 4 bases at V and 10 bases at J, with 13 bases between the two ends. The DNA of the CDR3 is TGCAGCGTTGTTAAGACAGGCGCCTACACCTTC. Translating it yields CSVVKTGAYTF.

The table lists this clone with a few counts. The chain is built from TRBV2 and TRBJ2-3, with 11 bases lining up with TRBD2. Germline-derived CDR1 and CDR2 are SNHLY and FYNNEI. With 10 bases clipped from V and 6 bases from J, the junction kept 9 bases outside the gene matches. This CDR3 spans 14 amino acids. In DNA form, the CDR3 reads TGTGCCAAGGAATTAGCGGGGGGGCCGGATACGCAGTATTTT. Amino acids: CAKELAGGPDTQYF.